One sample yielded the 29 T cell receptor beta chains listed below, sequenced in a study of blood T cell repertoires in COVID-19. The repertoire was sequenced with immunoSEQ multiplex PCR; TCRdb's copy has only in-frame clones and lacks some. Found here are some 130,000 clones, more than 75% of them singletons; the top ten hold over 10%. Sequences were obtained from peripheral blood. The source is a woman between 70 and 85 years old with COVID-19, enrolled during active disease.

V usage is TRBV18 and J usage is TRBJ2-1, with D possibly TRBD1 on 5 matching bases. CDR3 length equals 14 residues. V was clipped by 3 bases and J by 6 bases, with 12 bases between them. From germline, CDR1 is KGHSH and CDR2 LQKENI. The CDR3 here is CASSPLQGANEQFF. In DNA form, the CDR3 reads TGTGCCAGCTCACCTCTGCAGGGTGCCAATGAGCAGTTCTTC.

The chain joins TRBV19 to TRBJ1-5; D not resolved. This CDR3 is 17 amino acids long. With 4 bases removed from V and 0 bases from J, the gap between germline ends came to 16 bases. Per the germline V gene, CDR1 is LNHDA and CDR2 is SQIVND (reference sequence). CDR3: CASSTLAWLDSNQPQHF. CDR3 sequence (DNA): TGTGCCAGTAGTACATTAGCCTGGCTAGATAGCAATCAGCCCCAGCATTTT. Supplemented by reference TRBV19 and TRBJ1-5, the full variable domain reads DGGITQSPKYLFRKEGQNVTLSCEQNLNHDAMYWYRQDPGQGLRLIYYSQIVNDFQKGDIAEGYSVSREKKESFPLTVTSAQKNPTAFYLCASSTLAWLDSNQPQHFGDGTRLSIL.

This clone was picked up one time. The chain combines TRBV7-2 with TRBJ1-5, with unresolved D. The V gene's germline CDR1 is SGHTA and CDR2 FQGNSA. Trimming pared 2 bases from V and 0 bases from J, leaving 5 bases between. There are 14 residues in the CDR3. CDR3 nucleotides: TGTGCCAGCAGCTTACAGTATAGCAATCAGCCCCAGCATTTT. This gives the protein CASSLQYSNQPQHF.

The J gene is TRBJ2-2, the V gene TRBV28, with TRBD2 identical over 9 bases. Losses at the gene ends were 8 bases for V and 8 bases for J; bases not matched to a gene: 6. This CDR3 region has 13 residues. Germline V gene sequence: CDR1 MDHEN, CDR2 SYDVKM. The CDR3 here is CASGGGASGELFF. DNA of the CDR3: TGTGCCAGCGGCGGGGGGGCCAGTGGGGAGCTGTTTTTT.

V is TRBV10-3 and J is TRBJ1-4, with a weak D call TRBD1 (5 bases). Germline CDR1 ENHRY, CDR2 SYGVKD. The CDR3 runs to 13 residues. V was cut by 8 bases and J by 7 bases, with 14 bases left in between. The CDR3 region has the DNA TGTGCCATCTCCCCGGGGGTCGGTGAAAAACTGTTTTTT. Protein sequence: CAISPGVGEKLFF.

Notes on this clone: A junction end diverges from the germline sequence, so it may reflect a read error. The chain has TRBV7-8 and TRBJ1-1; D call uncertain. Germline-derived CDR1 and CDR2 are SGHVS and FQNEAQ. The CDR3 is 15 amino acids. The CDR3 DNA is TGTGCCAGCAGCTTAGGGCCTAACAGAGACACTGAAGTTTTCTTT. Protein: CASSLGPNRDTEVFF.

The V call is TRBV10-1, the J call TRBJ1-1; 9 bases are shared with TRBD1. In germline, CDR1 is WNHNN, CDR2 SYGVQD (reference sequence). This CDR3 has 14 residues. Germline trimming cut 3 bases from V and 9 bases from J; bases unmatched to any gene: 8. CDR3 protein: CASSDPGTGFKAFF. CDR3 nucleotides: TGCGCCAGCAGTGACCCCGGGACAGGGTTTAAAGCTTTCTTT.

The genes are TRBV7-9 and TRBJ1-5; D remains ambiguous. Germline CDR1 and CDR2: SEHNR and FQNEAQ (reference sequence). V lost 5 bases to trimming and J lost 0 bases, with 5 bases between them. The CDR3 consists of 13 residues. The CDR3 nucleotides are TGTGCCAGCAGCGACAATAGCAATCAGCCCCAGCATTTT. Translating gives CASSDNSNQPQHF.

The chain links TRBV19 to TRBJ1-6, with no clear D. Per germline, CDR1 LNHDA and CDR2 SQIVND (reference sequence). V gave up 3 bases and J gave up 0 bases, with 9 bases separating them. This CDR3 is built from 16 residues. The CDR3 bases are TGTGCCAGTAGTATCGCAGTAAGCTCCTATAATTCACCCCTCCACTTT. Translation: CASSIAVSSYNSPLHF.

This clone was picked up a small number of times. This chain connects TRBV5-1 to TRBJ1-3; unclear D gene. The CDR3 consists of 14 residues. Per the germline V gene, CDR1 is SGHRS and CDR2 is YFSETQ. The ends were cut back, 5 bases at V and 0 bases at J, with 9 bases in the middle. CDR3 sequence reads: CASRRDNSGNTIYF. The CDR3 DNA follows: TGCGCCAGCAGGAGAGACAACTCTGGAAACACCATATATTTT.

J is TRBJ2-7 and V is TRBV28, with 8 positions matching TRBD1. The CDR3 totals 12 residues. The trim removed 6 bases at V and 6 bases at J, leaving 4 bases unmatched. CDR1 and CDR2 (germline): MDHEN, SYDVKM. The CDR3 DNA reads TGTGCCAGCAGGACAGGGGATCCCGAGCAGTACTTC. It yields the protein CASRTGDPEQYF.

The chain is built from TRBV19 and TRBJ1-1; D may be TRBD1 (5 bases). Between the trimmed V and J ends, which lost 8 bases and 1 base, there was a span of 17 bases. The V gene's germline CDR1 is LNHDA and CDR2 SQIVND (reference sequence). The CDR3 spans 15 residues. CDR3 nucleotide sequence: TGTGCCAGTCGCCGCGGGTCGGGGGAGAACACTGAAGCTTTCTTT. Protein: CASRRGSGENTEAFF. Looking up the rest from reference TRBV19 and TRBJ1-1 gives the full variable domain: DGGITQSPKYLFRKEGQNVTLSCEQNLNHDAMYWYRQDPGQGLRLIYYSQIVNDFQKGDIAEGYSVSREKKESFPLTVTSAQKNPTAFYLCASRRGSGENTEAFFGQGTRLTVV.

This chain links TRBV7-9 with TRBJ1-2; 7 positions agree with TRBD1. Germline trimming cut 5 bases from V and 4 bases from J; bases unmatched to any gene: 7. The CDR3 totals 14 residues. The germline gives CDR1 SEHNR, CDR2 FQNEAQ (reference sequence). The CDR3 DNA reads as TGTGCCAGCAGCCCCGGACAGGAGGCCTATGGCTACACCTTC. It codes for CASSPGQEAYGYTF.

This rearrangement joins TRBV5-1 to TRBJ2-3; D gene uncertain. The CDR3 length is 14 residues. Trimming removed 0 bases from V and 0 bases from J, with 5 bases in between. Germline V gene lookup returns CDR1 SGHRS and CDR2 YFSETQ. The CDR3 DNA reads TGCGCCAGCAGCTTGGGACATAGCACAGATACGCAGTATTTT. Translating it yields CASSLGHSTDTQYF.

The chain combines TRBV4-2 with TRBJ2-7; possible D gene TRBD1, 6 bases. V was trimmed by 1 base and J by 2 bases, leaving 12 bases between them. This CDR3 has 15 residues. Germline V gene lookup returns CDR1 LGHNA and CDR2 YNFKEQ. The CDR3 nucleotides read TGTGCCAGCAGCCAAGGGGGGCAGGCAGCCTACGAGCAGTACTTC. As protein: CASSQGGQAAYEQYF.

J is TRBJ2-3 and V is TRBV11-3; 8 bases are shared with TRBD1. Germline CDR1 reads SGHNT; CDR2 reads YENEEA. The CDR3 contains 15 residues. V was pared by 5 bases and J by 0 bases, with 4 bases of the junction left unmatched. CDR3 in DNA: TGTGCCAGCAGCCCGAGGACAGGGAGCACAGATACGCAGTATTTT. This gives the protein CASSPRTGSTDTQYF.

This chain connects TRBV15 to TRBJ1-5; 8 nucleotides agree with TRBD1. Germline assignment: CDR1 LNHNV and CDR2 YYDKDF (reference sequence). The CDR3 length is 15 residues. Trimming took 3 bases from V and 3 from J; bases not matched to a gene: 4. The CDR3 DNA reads TGTGCCACCAGCAGGTGGACAGGGAACAATCAGCCCCAGCATTTT. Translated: CATSRWTGNNQPQHF.

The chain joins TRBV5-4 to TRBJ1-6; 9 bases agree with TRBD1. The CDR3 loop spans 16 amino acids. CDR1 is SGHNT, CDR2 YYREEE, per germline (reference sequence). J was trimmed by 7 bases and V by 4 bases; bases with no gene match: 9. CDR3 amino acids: CASSPRWTGENSPLHF. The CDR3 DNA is TGTGCCAGCAGCCCACGATGGACAGGGGAAAATTCACCCCTCCACTTT. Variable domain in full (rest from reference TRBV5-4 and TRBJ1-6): ETGVTQSPTHLIKTRGQQVTLRCSSQSGHNTVSWYQQALGQGPQFIFQYYREEENGRGNFPPRFSGLQFPNYSSELNVNALELDDSALYLCASSPRWTGENSPLHFGNGTRLTVT.

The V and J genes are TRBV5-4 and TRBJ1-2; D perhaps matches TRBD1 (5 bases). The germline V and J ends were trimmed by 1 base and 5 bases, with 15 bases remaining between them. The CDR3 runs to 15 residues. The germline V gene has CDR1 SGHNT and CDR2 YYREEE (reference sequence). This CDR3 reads CASSLWSGAGYGYTF. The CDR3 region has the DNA TGTGCCAGCAGCTTGTGGAGCGGGGCGGGTTATGGCTACACCTTC. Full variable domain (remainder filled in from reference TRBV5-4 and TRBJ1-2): ETGVTQSPTHLIKTRGQQVTLRCSSQSGHNTVSWYQQALGQGPQFIFQYYREEENGRGNFPPRFSGLQFPNYSSELNVNALELDDSALYLCASSLWSGAGYGYTFGSGTRLTVV.

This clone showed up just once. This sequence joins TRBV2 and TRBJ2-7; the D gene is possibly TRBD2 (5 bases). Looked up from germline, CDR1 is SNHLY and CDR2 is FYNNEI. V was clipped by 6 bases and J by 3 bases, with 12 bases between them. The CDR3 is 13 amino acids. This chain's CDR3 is CASSLGILYEQYF. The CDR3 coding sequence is TGTGCCAGCAGCCTCGGGATCCTCTACGAGCAGTACTTC.

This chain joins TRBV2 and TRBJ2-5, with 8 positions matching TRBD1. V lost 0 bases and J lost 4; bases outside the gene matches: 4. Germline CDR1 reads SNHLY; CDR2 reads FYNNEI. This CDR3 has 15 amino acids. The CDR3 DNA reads TGTGCCAGCAGTGAAGCGCTGCAGGGGGCAGAGACCCAGTACTTC. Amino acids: CASSEALQGAETQYF.

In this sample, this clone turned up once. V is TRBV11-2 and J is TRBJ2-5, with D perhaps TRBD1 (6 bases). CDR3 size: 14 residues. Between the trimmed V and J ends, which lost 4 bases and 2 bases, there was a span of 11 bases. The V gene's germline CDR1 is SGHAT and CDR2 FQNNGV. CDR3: CASSWTATQETQYF. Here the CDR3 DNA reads TGTGCCAGCAGCTGGACAGCTACACAAGAGACCCAGTACTTC.

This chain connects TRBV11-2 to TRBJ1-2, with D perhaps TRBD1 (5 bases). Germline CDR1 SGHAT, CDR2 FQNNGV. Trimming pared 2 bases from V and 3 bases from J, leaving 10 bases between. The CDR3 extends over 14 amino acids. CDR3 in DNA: TGTGCCAGCAGCTTACTCAGGGCTTACTATGGCTACACCTTC. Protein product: CASSLLRAYYGYTF.

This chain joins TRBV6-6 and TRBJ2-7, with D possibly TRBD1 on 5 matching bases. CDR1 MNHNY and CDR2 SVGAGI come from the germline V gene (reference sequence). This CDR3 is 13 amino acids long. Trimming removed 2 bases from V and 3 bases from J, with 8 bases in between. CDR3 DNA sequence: TGTGCCAGCAGTTACGGCAGGGTCTACGAGCAGTACTTC. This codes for CASSYGRVYEQYF.

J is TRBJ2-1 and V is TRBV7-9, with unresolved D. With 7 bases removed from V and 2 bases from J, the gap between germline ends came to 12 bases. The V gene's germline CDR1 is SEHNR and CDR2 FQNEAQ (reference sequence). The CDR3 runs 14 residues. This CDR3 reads CASTSDTTYNEQFF. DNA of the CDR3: TGTGCCAGCACCTCAGACACCACCTACAATGAGCAGTTCTTC.

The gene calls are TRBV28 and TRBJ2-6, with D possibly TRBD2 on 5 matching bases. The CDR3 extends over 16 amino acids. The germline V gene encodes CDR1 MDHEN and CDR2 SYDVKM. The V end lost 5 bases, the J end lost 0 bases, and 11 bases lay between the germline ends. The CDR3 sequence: CASSAPGSSGANVLTF. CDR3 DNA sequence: TGTGCCAGCAGTGCCCCGGGGAGCTCTGGGGCCAACGTCCTGACTTTC.

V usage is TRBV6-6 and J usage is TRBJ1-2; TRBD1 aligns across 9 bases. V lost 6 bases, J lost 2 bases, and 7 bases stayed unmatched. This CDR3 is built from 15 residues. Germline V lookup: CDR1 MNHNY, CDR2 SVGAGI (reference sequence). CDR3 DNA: TGTGCCAGCAGCTACGCGACAGGGGGAAACTATGGCTACACCTTC. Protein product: CASSYATGGNYGYTF.

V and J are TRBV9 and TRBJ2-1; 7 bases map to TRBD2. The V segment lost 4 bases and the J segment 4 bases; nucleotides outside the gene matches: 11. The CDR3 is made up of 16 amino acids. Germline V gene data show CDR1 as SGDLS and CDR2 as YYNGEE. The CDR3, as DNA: TGTGCCAGCAGCCCGCGTGAGGGCGGGGGTTACAATGAGCAGTTCTTC. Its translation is CASSPREGGGYNEQFF.

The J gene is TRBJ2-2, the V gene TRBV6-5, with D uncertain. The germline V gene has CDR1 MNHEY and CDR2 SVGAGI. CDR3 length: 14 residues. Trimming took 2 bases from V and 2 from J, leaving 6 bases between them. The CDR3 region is CASSYADNTGELFF. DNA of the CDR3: TGTGCCAGCAGTTACGCGGATAACACCGGGGAGCTGTTTTTT.